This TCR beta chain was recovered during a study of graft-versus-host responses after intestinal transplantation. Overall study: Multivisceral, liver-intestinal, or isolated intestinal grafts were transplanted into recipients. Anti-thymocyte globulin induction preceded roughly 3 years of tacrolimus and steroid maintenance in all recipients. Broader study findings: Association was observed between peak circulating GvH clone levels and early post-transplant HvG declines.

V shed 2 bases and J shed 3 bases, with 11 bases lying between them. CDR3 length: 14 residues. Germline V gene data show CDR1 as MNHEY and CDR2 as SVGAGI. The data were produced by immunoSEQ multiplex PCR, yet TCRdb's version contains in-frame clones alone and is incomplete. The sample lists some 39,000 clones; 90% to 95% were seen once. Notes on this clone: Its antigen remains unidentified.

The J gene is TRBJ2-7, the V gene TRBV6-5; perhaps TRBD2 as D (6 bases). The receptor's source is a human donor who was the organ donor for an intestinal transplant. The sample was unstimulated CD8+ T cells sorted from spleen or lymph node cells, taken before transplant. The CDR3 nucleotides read TGTGCCAGCAGTTACGTGGGTAGCGGCTACGAGCAGTACTTC. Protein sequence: CASSYVGSGYEQYF.